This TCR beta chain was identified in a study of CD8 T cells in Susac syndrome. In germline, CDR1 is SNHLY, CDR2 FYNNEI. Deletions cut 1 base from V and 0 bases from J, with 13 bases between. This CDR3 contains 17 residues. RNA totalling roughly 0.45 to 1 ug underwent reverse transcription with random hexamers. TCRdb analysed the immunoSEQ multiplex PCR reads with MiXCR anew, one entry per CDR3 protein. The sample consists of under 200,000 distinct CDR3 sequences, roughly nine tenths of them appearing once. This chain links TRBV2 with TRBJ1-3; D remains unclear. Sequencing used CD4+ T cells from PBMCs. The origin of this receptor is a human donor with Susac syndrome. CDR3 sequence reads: CASSEDSVVSSGNTIYF. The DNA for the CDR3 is TGTGCCAGCAGTGAAGATTCAGTCGTGAGCTCTGGAAACACCATATATTTT.